This T cell receptor beta chain was identified in a study of blood T cell repertoires in COVID-19. Looking at the study overall: From T cells, B-cell-depleted T cells, or PBMCs came the material, which was cDNA or gDNA.

Per the germline V gene, CDR1 is KGHDR and CDR2 is SFDVKD. V lost 1 base and J lost 4; bases outside the gene matches: 6. The CDR3 sequence is 16 residues long. As originally analysed: Scientists estimated how many nucleated cells there were by amplifying reference gene primers. Assay used: immunoSEQ multiplex PCR; TCRdb lists only in-frame clones, some missing. D and trimming come from the DNA, and the V and J calls and clone size come from that table. The sample has under 450,000 clones, approximately 80% seen once; the top ten hold roughly 1.2%. This TCR came from a human donor with acute or convalescent COVID-19. The donor label of this sample is uncertain. This chain joins TRBV24-1 and TRBJ2-5; 9 bases are shared with TRBD2. The sequenced sample consisted of peripheral blood. CDR3 amino acids: CATSDFSGSIGETQYF. In DNA, the CDR3 is TGTGCCACCAGTGATTTTAGCGGGAGTATAGGAGAGACCCAGTACTTC.